The clone carrying this T cell receptor (beta chain) was recorded only once. Its target is not known. Repertoires were generated with immunoSEQ multiplex PCR, while TCRdb's copy carries only in-frame clones and drops some. The repertoire holds a few hundred thousand clones, with approximately 87% as singletons. Specified treatment: around 19 received Ad26.COV2.S at low or high dose, single or two shots; about 5 received placebo; per-sample allocation not given. Sampling was performed 63 days after the first vaccine or placebo injection. Trimming pared 3 bases from V and 2 bases from J, leaving 7 bases between. The CDR3 length is 13 residues. The data stem from a study of Ad26.COV2.S vaccination and SARS-CoV-2 variants. General study results and limits: Recipients given vaccine exceeded placebo recipients in spike-specific TCR breadth. Marked by substantial breadth, spike-specific CD8+ and CD4+ T cell responses were reportedly seen after vaccination.

This sequence was found in a person between 18 and 59 years old who received the Ad26.COV2.S COVID-19 vaccine or a placebo. This material consisted of peripheral blood, taken in a trial of Ad26.COV2.S vaccine versus placebo. The chain joins TRBV12-3 or TRBV12-4 to TRBJ2-5, with D hard to call. The CDR3 sequence is CASSLRVQETQYF. The CDR3 bases are TGTGCCAGCAGTTTGAGAGTTCAAGAGACCCAGTACTTC.